This entry lists 13 T cell receptor beta chains sequenced from one sample in a study of T cell changes during pregnancy in multiple sclerosis. Clones were sequenced by immunoSEQ multiplex PCR, and TCRdb holds only the in-frame ones, with some missing. This sample has 30,000 to 45,000 clones, with 92% found just once. The material sequenced was CD8+ T cells from peripheral blood mononuclear cells, taken in the first trimester of pregnancy. These receptors were taken from a female donor with multiple sclerosis, enrolled in a pregnancy study.

V gene TRBV27 combines with J gene TRBJ1-5; 9 bases align to TRBD1. V shed 5 bases and J 6 bases; nucleotides not matched to a gene: 5. Looked up from germline, CDR1 is MNHEY and CDR2 is SMNVEV (reference sequence). This CDR3 contains 14 residues. The CDR3 sequence is CASSPGQGVQPQHF. The CDR3 nucleotides are TGTGCCAGCAGTCCGGGACAGGGCGTTCAGCCCCAGCATTTT.

The chain links TRBV4-2 to TRBJ2-2, with 11 bases that match TRBD2. CDR3 length: 15 amino acids. Looked up from germline, CDR1 is LGHNA and CDR2 is YNFKEQ. Germline trimming cut 2 bases from V and 6 bases from J; bases unmatched to any gene: 2. The CDR3 here is CASSQNSGGAGELFF. CDR3 coding DNA: TGTGCCAGCAGCCAAAATAGCGGGGGGGCCGGGGAGCTGTTTTTT.

The chain has TRBV5-6 and TRBJ1-6, with 7 bases lining up with TRBD1. After removal of 1 base from V and 13 bases from J, the junction contained 5 bases not matched to a gene. Germline CDR1 is SGHDT and CDR2 is YYEEEE. The CDR3 has 13 amino acids. For the CDR3, the DNA is TGTGCCAGCAGCTTGAAAGGGGGCGCGCCCCTCCACTTT. This sequence encodes CASSLKGGAPLHF.

V is TRBV29-1 and J is TRBJ1-4; 8 positions agree with TRBD1. The CDR3 sequence is 16 residues long. Losses at the gene ends were 6 bases for V and 0 bases for J; bases not matched to a gene: 9. Germline lookup yields CDR1 SQVTM and CDR2 ANQGSEA. Here the CDR3 reads CSVVQGGLTTNEKLFF. CDR3 sequence (DNA): TGCAGCGTCGTACAGGGGGGCTTAACAACTAATGAAAAACTGTTTTTT.

The CDR3 DNA reads as TGCGCCAGCAGCCAAGAACGGGGATTCCTAGGAAACTCCTACGAGCAGTACTTC. Protein sequence: CASSQERGFLGNSYEQYF. The chain is built from TRBV4-1 and TRBJ2-7, with D maybe TRBD2 (5 bases). The CDR3 sequence is 18 residues long. CDR1 and CDR2 (germline): MGHRA, YSYEKL. The ends were cut back, 0 bases at V and 0 bases at J, with 18 bases in the middle.

This chain uses TRBV12-5 with TRBJ1-1, with a possible D match to TRBD1 (5 bases). The V gene lost 6 bases and the J gene lost 0 bases, with 8 bases spanning the gap. CDR3 length: 13 amino acids. Germline lookup yields CDR1 LGHNT and CDR2 FRNRAP. CDR3 coding DNA: TGTGCTAGTGGGTCGACAGTGAACACTGAAGCTTTCTTT. It yields the protein CASGSTVNTEAFF.

This clone was observed a few times. The V gene is TRBV6-4, the J gene TRBJ1-2; 8 nucleotides line up with TRBD1. The germline CDR1 and CDR2 sequences are MRHNA and SNTAGT. This CDR3 has 14 residues. The V segment lost 5 bases and the J segment 7 bases; nucleotides outside the gene matches: 9. CDR3 DNA: TGTGCCAGCAGTCCGGGACAGGCGGGGAGTGGCTACACCTTC. Its protein product is CASSPGQAGSGYTF.

CDR3 residues: CASSLADRGPFEAFF. The CDR3 coding sequence is TGTGCCAGCAGCTTGGCCGACAGGGGGCCCTTTGAAGCTTTCTTT. The V gene is TRBV5-4, the J gene TRBJ1-1; TRBD1 agrees at 10 bases. This CDR3 is built from 15 residues. The V gene end was trimmed by 0 bases and the J gene end by 7 bases; junction bases not matched to a gene: 6. Germline V gene sequence: CDR1 SGHNT, CDR2 YYREEE (reference sequence).

V gene TRBV2 combines with J gene TRBJ2-3; 13 bases map to TRBD2. The V gene end was trimmed by 2 bases and the J gene end by 5 bases; junction bases not matched to a gene: 10. The CDR3 runs to 18 residues. CDR1 SNHLY and CDR2 FYNNEI come from the germline V gene. For the CDR3, the DNA is TGTGCCAGCAGTGAATCTCCCACTAGCGGGGGGGCCGTAGATACGCAGTATTTT. The encoded protein is CASSESPTSGGAVDTQYF.

The chain combines TRBV7-9 with TRBJ2-7, with a possible D match to TRBD2 (5 bases). Germline CDR1 and CDR2: SEHNR and FQNEAQ (reference sequence). Trimming took off 1 base at V and 4 bases at J, with 20 bases between the two ends. CDR3 length equals 17 residues. The CDR3 region has the DNA TGTGCCAGCAGCTTAGGGACCCCGACACGGGGTTTTTACGAGCAGTACTTC. Its protein is CASSLGTPTRGFYEQYF.

This chain connects TRBV29-1 to TRBJ1-1; D is possibly TRBD1 (5 bases). The CDR3 has 12 residues. Between the trimmed V and J ends, which lost 7 bases and 0 bases, there was a span of 9 bases. From germline, CDR1 is SQVTM and CDR2 ANQGSEA. The CDR3 is CSADSLNTEAFF. The CDR3 coding sequence is TGCAGCGCTGACAGTTTGAACACTGAAGCTTTCTTT.

V and J are TRBV2 and TRBJ2-7; D possibly corresponds to TRBD1 (5 bases). The germline gives CDR1 SNHLY, CDR2 FYNNEI. V lost 11 bases and J lost 3, with 17 bases in between. This CDR3 is built from 13 residues. The CDR3 loop is CAGETVNGYEQYF. CDR3 bases: TGTGCCGGAGAGACAGTCAACGGCTACGAGCAGTACTTC.

V usage is TRBV7-3 and J usage is TRBJ1-1; D uncertain. The CDR3 is 17 residues long. Germline V gene sequence: CDR1 SGHTA, CDR2 FQGTGA. V dropped 0 bases and J dropped 1 base, with 15 bases sitting between them. Here the CDR3 DNA reads TGTGCCAGCAGCTTAACCAACCCGACATACGAGAACACTGAAGCTTTCTTT. This encodes CASSLTNPTYENTEAFF.